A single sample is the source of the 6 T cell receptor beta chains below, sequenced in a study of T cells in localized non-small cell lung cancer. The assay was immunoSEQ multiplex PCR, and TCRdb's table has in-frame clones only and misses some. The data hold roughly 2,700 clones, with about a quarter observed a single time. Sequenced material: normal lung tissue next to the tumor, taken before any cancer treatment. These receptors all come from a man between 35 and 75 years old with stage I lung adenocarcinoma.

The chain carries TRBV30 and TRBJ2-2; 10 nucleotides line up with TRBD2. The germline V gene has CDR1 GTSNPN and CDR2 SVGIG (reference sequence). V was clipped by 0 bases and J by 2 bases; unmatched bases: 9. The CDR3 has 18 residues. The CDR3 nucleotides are TGTGCCTGGAGTGTACGTTGGGGACTAGCGCCCAACACCGGGGAGCTGTTTTTT. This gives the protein CAWSVRWGLAPNTGELFF. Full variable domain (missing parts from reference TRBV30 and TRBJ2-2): SQTIHQWPATLVQPVGSPLSLECTVEGTSNPNLYWYRQAAGRGLQLLFYSVGIGQISSEVPQNLSASRPQDRQFILSSKKLLLSDSGFYLCAWSVRWGLAPNTGELFFGEGSRLTVL.

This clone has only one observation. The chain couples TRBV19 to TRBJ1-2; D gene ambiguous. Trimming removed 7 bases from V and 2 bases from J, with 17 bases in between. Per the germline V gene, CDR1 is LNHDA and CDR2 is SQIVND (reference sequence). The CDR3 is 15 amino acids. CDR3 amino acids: CASTRTSLGNYGYTF. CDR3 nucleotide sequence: TGTGCCAGTACCCGAACTTCTCTGGGGAACTATGGCTACACCTTC.

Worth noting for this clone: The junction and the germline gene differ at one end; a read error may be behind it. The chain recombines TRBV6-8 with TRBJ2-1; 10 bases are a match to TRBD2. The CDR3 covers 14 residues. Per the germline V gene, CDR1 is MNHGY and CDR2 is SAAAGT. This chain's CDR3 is CAISVASGRPEQFF. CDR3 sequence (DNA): TGTGCCATCAGTGTGGCTAGCGGGAGACCTGAGCAGTTCTTC.

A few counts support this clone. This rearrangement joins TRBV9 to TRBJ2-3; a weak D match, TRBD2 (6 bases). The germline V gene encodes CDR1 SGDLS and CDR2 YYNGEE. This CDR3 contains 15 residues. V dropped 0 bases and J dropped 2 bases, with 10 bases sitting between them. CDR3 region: CASSVGLGLTDTQYF. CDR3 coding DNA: TGTGCCAGCAGCGTAGGGCTGGGACTCACAGATACGCAGTATTTT.

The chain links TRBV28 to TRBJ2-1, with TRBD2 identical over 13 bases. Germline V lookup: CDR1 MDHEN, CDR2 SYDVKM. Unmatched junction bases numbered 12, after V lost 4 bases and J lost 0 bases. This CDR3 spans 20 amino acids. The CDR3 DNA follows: TGTGCCAGCAGTTCGCCCTCGGGACTAGCGGGATATAGCTCCTACAATGAGCAGTTCTTC. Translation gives CASSSPSGLAGYSSYNEQFF.

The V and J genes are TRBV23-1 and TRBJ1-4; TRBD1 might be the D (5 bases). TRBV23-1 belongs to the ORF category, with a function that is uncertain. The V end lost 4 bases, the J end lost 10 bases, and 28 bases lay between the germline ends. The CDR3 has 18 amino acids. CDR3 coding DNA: TGCGCCAGCAGTCGATCGGCCCGGGACGCTTGCCGGGAAGCAAAACTGTTTTTT. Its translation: CASSRSARDACREAKLFF.